This T cell receptor (beta chain) was obtained from a study of OX40 agonist ivuxolimab in advanced cancers. Study context: Hepatocellular carcinoma, melanoma, renal cell or head and neck cancer affected the dose-escalation patients. With a range of roughly 20 to 80, age averaged about 59 years, and nearly 85% were male.

Patients had blood sampled at baseline and again on cycle 4 day 1 and cycle 7 day 1. TCRdb's copy holds only in-frame clones and misses some; the assay was immunoSEQ multiplex PCR. The data contain over 9,500 clones, 55% to 75% of them singletons. Germline V CDR1 and CDR2: SEHNR, FQNEAQ (reference sequence). V was trimmed by 5 bases and J by 7 bases, leaving 15 bases between them. The CDR3 has 13 residues. The TCR comes from an adult with an advanced solid tumor such as melanoma, head and neck, liver or kidney cancer. The V and J genes are TRBV7-9 and TRBJ2-7; a possible D gene is TRBD1 (5 bases). The sequences come from CD4+ or CD8+ T cells sorted from blood, collected in a trial of the OX40 agonist ivuxolimab. The CDR3 here is CASSIGAGLEQYF. The CDR3 DNA reads TGTGCCAGCAGCATAGGGGCAGGGTTAGAGCAGTACTTC.